These 21 T cell receptor beta chains were all obtained from the same sample, sequenced in a study of CD8 T cells in ankylosing spondylitis. TCRdb reprocessed the 5' RACE reads with MiXCR, giving one entry per CDR3 protein. Here the sample spans 150,000 to 200,000 distinct CDR3 sequences, 13% being singletons. The sample consisted of blood, either unsorted or a sorted T cell fraction (not recorded which). All receptors derive from a female donor with ankylosing spondylitis or in good health (not recorded which).

This clonotype has ten or more counts. The chain links TRBV24-1 to TRBJ2-5, with a tentative D call TRBD2 (5 bases). Germline V gene data show CDR1 as KGHDR and CDR2 as SFDVKD. CDR3 length: 18 residues. V was cut by 1 base and J by 3 bases, with 20 bases left in between. This CDR3 reads CATSDFFERLKGEETQYF. For the CDR3, the DNA is TGTGCCACCAGTGATTTCTTCGAGCGGCTAAAGGGAGAAGAGACCCAGTACTTC.

This clonotype was picked up many times. The CDR3 sequence: CASSLTSRTNTGELFF. The CDR3, as DNA: TGTGCCAGCAGCTTAACGTCCAGAACGAACACCGGGGAGCTGTTTTTT. The rearrangement uses TRBV7-3 and TRBJ2-2; the D is unclear. CDR1 SGHTA and CDR2 FQGTGA come from the germline V gene. The germline V and J ends were trimmed by 0 bases and 0 bases, with 8 bases remaining between them. The CDR3 runs to 16 residues.

The sample holds many counts of this clonotype. The V call is TRBV7-2, the J call TRBJ2-7, with 8 bases lining up with TRBD2. CDR3 length equals 15 residues. Trimming at V came to 0 bases and at J to 1 base, leaving 2 bases not matched to a gene. Germline V gives CDR1 SGHTA, CDR2 FQGNSA. The CDR3 DNA reads as TGTGCCAGCAGCTTAGCGCCTAGCGGGTCCTACGAGCAGTACTTC. Residues: CASSLAPSGSYEQYF.

This clonotype was seen a few times. V and J are TRBV7-2 and TRBJ2-5; possible D gene TRBD2, 5 bases. The CDR3 is 13 amino acids. Per germline, CDR1 SGHTA and CDR2 FQGNSA. V lost 7 bases to trimming and J lost 7 bases, with 16 bases between them. CDR3 protein: CASTPSAAGTQYF. CDR3 DNA sequence: TGTGCCAGCACCCCTTCAGCGGCCGGGACCCAGTACTTC.

To note about this clonotype: Being one base from a much bigger clone, this may be a read error. The CDR3 nucleotides are TGTGCCGCCAGCAGAGGTCCATCTAGCGAGCAGTTCTTC. This sequence encodes CAASRGPSSEQFF. The V and J genes are TRBV15 and TRBJ2-1; TRBD2 is a possible D gene (5 bases). Germline CDR1 reads LNHNV; CDR2 reads YYDKDF (reference sequence). The CDR3 totals 13 residues.

This clonotype was observed at least ten times. The chain recombines TRBV2 with TRBJ1-6, with unresolved D. This CDR3 is built from 15 residues. V was shortened by 2 bases and J by 9 bases, with 14 bases between the two germline ends. The germline gives CDR1 SNHLY, CDR2 FYNNEI. The CDR3 coding sequence is TGTGCCAGCAGTGAATGGGAACAAGTATCTTCACCCCTCCACTTT. Protein sequence: CASSEWEQVSSPLHF.

In its sample, this clonotype was seen many times. The chain recombines TRBV7-2 with TRBJ1-2; 12 bases map to TRBD1. This CDR3 contains 15 residues. V was pared by 3 bases and J by 4 bases, with 3 bases of the junction left unmatched. Per the germline V gene, CDR1 is SGHTA and CDR2 is FQGNSA. CDR3 protein: CASSFPGQGAYGYTF. CDR3 bases: TGTGCCAGCAGCTTCCCGGGACAGGGGGCCTATGGCTACACCTTC.

The chain links TRBV20-1 to TRBJ1-1; unclear D gene. The V end was cut by 1 base, the J end by 1 base, with 13 bases between. The CDR3 contains 15 residues. Germline V gene data show CDR1 as DFQATT and CDR2 as SNEGSKA (reference sequence). The CDR3 loop is CSARGTGGRNTEAFF. The CDR3, as DNA: TGCAGTGCTAGAGGTACGGGTGGGAGGAACACTGAAGCTTTCTTT.

This clonotype has at least ten counts. The chain links TRBV29-1 to TRBJ2-7; possibly TRBD1 for D (5 bases). Germline V gives CDR1 SQVTM, CDR2 ANQGSEA. CDR3 length: 14 amino acids. Trimming cost V 2 bases and J 0 bases, with 11 bases left between them. CDR3 sequence: CSVELGPPSYEQYF. CDR3 DNA sequence: TGCAGCGTTGAATTGGGGCCCCCCTCCTACGAGCAGTACTTC.

This clonotype was seen repeatedly, ten times or more. The chain is built from TRBV19 and TRBJ1-6; 7 positions agree with TRBD1. Germline V lookup: CDR1 LNHDA, CDR2 SQIVND (reference sequence). The V and J ends lost 9 bases and 7 bases, in that order; junction bases with no gene match: 9. The CDR3 contains 14 residues. In nucleotides, the CDR3 is TGTGCCAGCAGCCGCGGGACAGAGAATTCACCCCTCCACTTT. Encoded protein: CASSRGTENSPLHF.

The gene calls are TRBV7-6 and TRBJ2-1, with D possibly being TRBD2 (5 bases). The CDR3 loop spans 16 amino acids. CDR1 SGHVS and CDR2 FNYEAQ come from the germline V gene. Trimming shortened V by 2 bases and J by 7 bases, and 18 bases separated the two germline ends. The CDR3 protein is CASSLSSSFGQNEQFF. CDR3 coding DNA: TGTGCCAGCAGCTTAAGTTCTAGCTTCGGTCAGAATGAGCAGTTCTTC.

There are many counts of this clonotype. The chain employs TRBV29-1 and TRBJ2-3; a possible D gene is TRBD1 (6 bases). This CDR3 region has 13 residues. Trimming removed 3 bases from V and 5 bases from J, with 12 bases in between. CDR1 is SQVTM and CDR2 is ANQGSEA in the germline V gene. CDR3 sequence reads: CSVDYQGQDTQYF. The CDR3, as DNA: TGCAGCGTTGATTACCAGGGGCAAGATACGCAGTATTTT.

This clonotype was observed at least ten times. The chain carries TRBV6-1 and TRBJ1-4; TRBD1 might be the D (5 bases). Trimming took 6 bases from V and 7 from J, leaving 15 bases between them. Germline-derived CDR1 and CDR2 are MNHNS and SASEGT. CDR3 size: 14 residues. CDR3 in amino acids: CASRRLGTGEKLFF. DNA for the CDR3: TGTGCCAGCAGGCGACTTGGGACCGGTGAAAAACTGTTTTTT.

This clonotype was observed a few times. The genes are TRBV11-2 and TRBJ2-2; 7 bases fit TRBD2. Germline assignment: CDR1 SGHAT and CDR2 FQNNGV. The CDR3 is made up of 15 amino acids. The trim removed 5 bases at V and 1 base at J, leaving 4 bases unmatched. DNA for the CDR3: TGTGCCAGCAGCGGAGGACTAGTGAACACCGGGGAGCTGTTTTTT. This encodes CASSGGLVNTGELFF.

In its sample, this clonotype was seen a few times. The genes are TRBV27 and TRBJ1-6; D might be TRBD1 (6 bases). The CDR3 has 15 amino acids. Trimming removed 2 bases at V and 11 bases at J, with 16 bases between. Looked up from germline, CDR1 is MNHEY and CDR2 is SMNVEV (reference sequence). The CDR3 spells CASSLEGTLLTPLHF. The CDR3 DNA follows: TGTGCCAGCAGTTTAGAAGGGACATTACTAACACCCCTCCACTTT.

The V and J genes are TRBV5-8 and TRBJ2-5; TRBD2 matches 12 bases. Germline CDR1 and CDR2: SGHTS and YDEGEE. This CDR3 region has 17 residues. The V and J ends lost 3 bases and 5 bases, in that order; junction bases with no gene match: 11. CDR3 region: CASSSGGTSGYGETQYF. Written as DNA, the CDR3 is TGTGCCAGCAGCTCTGGTGGGACTAGCGGGTATGGGGAGACCCAGTACTTC.

This rearrangement joins TRBV5-1 to TRBJ2-1; D perhaps matches TRBD1 (6 bases). The CDR3 spans 14 residues. Trimming shortened V by 3 bases and J by 5 bases, and 12 bases separated the two germline ends. Germline V CDR1 and CDR2: SGHRS, YFSETQ. The DNA for the CDR3 is TGCGCCAGCAGCTCCGGGACACAGAACAATGAGCAGTTCTTC. Protein product: CASSSGTQNNEQFF.

In its sample, this clonotype was seen many times. The chain recombines TRBV6-1 with TRBJ2-7, with 14 bases that match TRBD2. The length of the CDR3 is 16 residues. Looked up from germline, CDR1 is MNHNS and CDR2 is SASEGT. Trimming at V came to 6 bases and at J to 4 bases, leaving 8 bases not matched to a gene. The CDR3 region is CASRMGLAGVGYEQYF. As DNA, the CDR3 is TGTGCCAGCAGGATGGGACTAGCGGGAGTGGGATACGAGCAGTACTTC.

This clonotype came up many times. The chain joins TRBV12-3 or TRBV12-4 to TRBJ2-1, with D uncertain. Trimming removed 2 bases at V and 10 bases at J, with 12 bases between. The CDR3 spans 13 residues. The CDR3 reads CASSLPARPEQFF. The CDR3 DNA follows: TGTGCCAGCAGTTTACCGGCGAGGCCAGAGCAGTTCTTC.

This clonotype was detected many times. This rearrangement joins TRBV27 to TRBJ2-1, with 8 bases matching TRBD2. The CDR3 is made up of 15 amino acids. With V trimmed by 7 bases and J by 4 bases, 9 bases remained unmatched. Germline assignment: CDR1 MNHEY and CDR2 SMNVEV (reference sequence). CDR3 sequence: CASMGGTSGYNEQFF. The CDR3 DNA reads TGTGCCAGCATGGGTGGAACTAGCGGATACAATGAGCAGTTCTTC.

This clonotype was recorded a few times. This chain connects TRBV7-2 to TRBJ2-7; 10 positions match TRBD2. The CDR3 length is 14 residues. Germline values: CDR1 SGHTA, CDR2 FQGNSA. The V gene end was trimmed by 5 bases and the J gene end by 6 bases; junction bases not matched to a gene: 7. DNA for the CDR3: TGTGCCAGCAGCCACGCCAGCGGGAGGGCCGAGCAGTACTTC. This codes for CASSHASGRAEQYF.